What follows are 11 T cell receptor beta chains derived from one specimen sequenced in a study of cytomegalovirus exposure and HLA in healthy donors. PCR used 60 Vbeta primers and 13 Jbeta primers. TCRdb's copy holds only in-frame clones and misses some; the assay was immunoSEQ multiplex PCR. Among 150,000 to 200,000 clones listed, roughly 70% were seen once. Sequencing was carried out using PBMCs. All receptors come from a girl aged 5-17 years in good health and CMV-seronegative.

This rearrangement joins TRBV30 to TRBJ2-3; TRBD1 matches 11 bases. CDR1 GTSNPN and CDR2 SVGIG come from the germline V gene (reference sequence). The V and J ends lost 4 bases and 4 bases, in that order; junction bases with no gene match: 4. CDR3 size: 14 residues. CDR3: CAWTWTGGADTQYF. CDR3 nucleotides: TGTGCCTGGACCTGGACAGGGGGCGCAGATACGCAGTATTTT.

The V and J genes are TRBV9 and TRBJ2-2, with D possibly TRBD1 on 5 matching bases. The ends were cut back, 0 bases at V and 6 bases at J, with 9 bases in the middle. In germline, CDR1 is SGDLS, CDR2 YYNGEE. This CDR3 has 14 amino acids. CDR3 in amino acids: CASSVAQGAGELFF. CDR3 bases: TGTGCCAGCAGCGTAGCTCAGGGTGCCGGGGAGCTGTTTTTT. Full variable domain (rest looked up from reference TRBV9 and TRBJ2-2): DSGVTQTPKHLITATGQRVTLRCSPRSGDLSVYWYQQSLDQGLQFLIQYYNGEERAKGNILERFSAQQFPDLHSELNLSSLELGDSALYFCASSVAQGAGELFFGEGSRLTVL.

The chain recombines TRBV4-1 with TRBJ1-5; tentative D call: TRBD1 (6 bases). The CDR3 runs to 16 residues. V was clipped by 3 bases and J by 5 bases, with 17 bases between them. Looked up from germline, CDR1 is MGHRA and CDR2 is YSYEKL. The CDR3 sequence: CASSHQVGGGDQPQHF. The DNA of the CDR3 is TGCGCCAGCAGCCACCAAGTAGGAGGGGGGGATCAGCCCCAGCATTTT.

In its sample, this clone was seen once. This sequence joins TRBV2 and TRBJ2-7, with 7 bases that match TRBD2. CDR1 and CDR2 from the germline V gene are SNHLY and FYNNEI. Unmatched junction bases numbered 22, after V lost 4 bases and J lost 7 bases. The CDR3 consists of 18 residues. The CDR3, as DNA: TGTGCCAGCAGTGGGCGGGGGTCCCGGCGGGGTACCATCCTGGAGCAGTACTTC. This sequence encodes CASSGRGSRRGTILEQYF.

This chain connects TRBV5-1 to TRBJ2-5, with D possibly TRBD2 on 6 matching bases. From germline, CDR1 is SGHRS and CDR2 YFSETQ. V was clipped by 5 bases and J by 4 bases, with 21 bases between them. The CDR3 consists of 16 residues. The CDR3 protein is CASSPEPGLRGETQYF. As DNA, the CDR3 is TGCGCCAGCAGTCCCGAGCCGGGACTTCGGGGAGAGACCCAGTACTTC. The complete variable domain, with remaining parts taken from reference TRBV5-1 and TRBJ2-5, reads KAGVTQTPRYLIKTRGQQVTLSCSPISGHRSVSWYQQTPGQGLQFLFEYFSETQRNKGNFPGRFSGRQFSNSRSEMNVSTLELGDSALYLCASSPEPGLRGETQYFGPGTRLLVL.

The chain couples TRBV7-2 to TRBJ2-1; D may be TRBD1 (5 bases). In germline, CDR1 is SGHTA, CDR2 FQGNSA. The CDR3 sequence is 15 residues long. V dropped 4 bases and J dropped 3 bases, with 13 bases sitting between them. The CDR3 reads CASSSRWGGYNEQFF. The CDR3 DNA reads as TGTGCCAGCAGCTCCAGATGGGGCGGCTACAATGAGCAGTTCTTC.

The chain combines TRBV7-3 with TRBJ2-5, with 8 bases that match TRBD2. The germline CDR1 and CDR2 sequences are SGHTA and FQGTGA. V was clipped by 5 bases and J by 5 bases; unmatched bases: 10. This CDR3 contains 15 residues. The CDR3 spells CASSRNGGARETQYF. In DNA, the CDR3 is TGTGCCAGCAGCCGGAACGGGGGGGCCCGTGAGACCCAGTACTTC.

This chain joins TRBV30 and TRBJ2-1; no clear D. CDR1 and CDR2 from the germline V gene are GTSNPN and SVGIG (reference sequence). Trimming took 4 bases from V and 4 from J, leaving 5 bases between them. The CDR3 contains 11 residues. CDR3 nucleotide sequence: TGTGCCTGGAAAACTTACAATGAGCAGTTCTTC. Translated, it gives CAWKTYNEQFF.

This sequence joins TRBV18 and TRBJ2-7; 11 positions agree with TRBD1. Germline values: CDR1 KGHSH, CDR2 LQKENI. V gave up 3 bases and J gave up 6 bases; unmatched junction bases: 7. The CDR3 is 15 residues long. CDR3: CASSPNGQGAGEQYF. The CDR3 region has the DNA TGTGCCAGCTCACCGAATGGACAGGGGGCTGGCGAGCAGTACTTC.

J is TRBJ2-3 and V is TRBV27; 11 positions match TRBD2. Trimming at V came to 1 base and at J to 2 bases, leaving 8 bases not matched to a gene. CDR1 is MNHEY and CDR2 is SMNVEV in the germline V gene (reference sequence). The CDR3 is made up of 18 amino acids. The CDR3 region is CASSLWLAGGDHTDTQYF. CDR3 nucleotide sequence: TGTGCCAGCAGTTTATGGCTAGCGGGGGGCGATCACACAGATACGCAGTATTTT.

As DNA, the CDR3 is TGTGCCAGCAGCTTGGAGTCCGAGGAATACGAGCAGTACTTC. Translation: CASSLESEEYEQYF. The J gene is TRBJ2-7, the V gene TRBV5-4; no clear D. The CDR3 spans 14 residues. Germline loops: CDR1 SGHNT, CDR2 YYREEE (reference sequence). V was shortened by 0 bases and J by 4 bases, with 11 bases between the two germline ends.